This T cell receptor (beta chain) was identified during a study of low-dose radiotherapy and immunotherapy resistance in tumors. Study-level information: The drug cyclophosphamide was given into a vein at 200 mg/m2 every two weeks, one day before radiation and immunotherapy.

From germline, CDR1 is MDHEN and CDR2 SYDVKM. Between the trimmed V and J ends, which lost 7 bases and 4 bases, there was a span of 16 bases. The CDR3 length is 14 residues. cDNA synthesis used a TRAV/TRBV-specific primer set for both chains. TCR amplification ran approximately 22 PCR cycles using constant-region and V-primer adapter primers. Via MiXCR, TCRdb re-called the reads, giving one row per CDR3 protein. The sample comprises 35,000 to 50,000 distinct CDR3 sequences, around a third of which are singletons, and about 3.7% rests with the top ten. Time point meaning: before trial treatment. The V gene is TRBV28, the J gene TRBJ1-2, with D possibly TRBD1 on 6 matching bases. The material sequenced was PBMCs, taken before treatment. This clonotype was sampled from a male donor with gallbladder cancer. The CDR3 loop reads CASTPGGLLYGYTF. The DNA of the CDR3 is TGTGCCAGCACACCGGGGGGCCTTCTCTATGGCTACACCTTC.